A selection of T cell receptor beta chains follows, all from one sample in a study of shared clonotypes between healthy human individuals. Libraries were prepared by immunoSEQ multiplex PCR; TCRdb keeps only in-frame clonotypes and omits some of them. The profile covers a few million clones, with about 94% appearing a single time and roughly 1.7% taken by the ten largest. The sequenced sample consisted of naive CD8+ T cells from PBMCs. The origin of the receptors is a man younger than 30 in good health. Some clones in this sample may be carry-over from other donors' samples. CDR3s include the opening cysteine and the closing phenylalanine or tryptophan. Fields, in order: V gene, J gene, D gene, clone size, CDR3 DNA, CDR3 protein. D genes are given only for firm matches. Size is omitted from some rows. Given values are once, few, many or a class for expanded clones.

V gene: TRBV11-2
J gene: TRBJ2-7
D gene: NA
clone size: NA
CDR3 DNA: TGTGCCAGCAGCTTTTGGGGGACACCGGTCTCCTACGAGCAGTACTTC
CDR3 protein: CASSFWGTPVSYEQYF

V gene: TRBV9
J gene: TRBJ1-1
D gene: NA
clone size: NA
CDR3 DNA: TGTGCCAGCAGCGAGACGGGGAACACTGAAGCTTTCTTT
CDR3 protein: CASSETGNTEAFF

V gene: TRBV9
J gene: TRBJ2-2
D gene: NA
clone size: NA
CDR3 DNA: TGTGCCAGCAGCGTAGGGCAAAGGACCCTGAACACCGGGGAGCTGTTTTTT
CDR3 protein: CASSVGQRTLNTGELFF

V gene: TRBV9
J gene: TRBJ2-1
D gene: NA
clone size: NA
CDR3 DNA: TGTGCCAGCAGCCCATACCTGACAGACAATGAGCAGTTCTTC
CDR3 protein: CASSPYLTDNEQFF

V gene: TRBV19
J gene: TRBJ2-3
D gene: NA
clone size: NA
CDR3 DNA: TGTGCCAGTAGTATTTTGCGTCGGCGGGCCCAGCTTCCCACAGATACGCAGTATTTT
CDR3 protein: CASSILRRRAQLPTDTQYF

V gene: TRBV11-1
J gene: TRBJ2-7
D gene: NA
clone size: NA
CDR3 DNA: TGTGCCAGCAGCATACTAGAGGGAACTTACGAGCAGTACTTC
CDR3 protein: CASSILEGTYEQYF

V gene: TRBV14
J gene: TRBJ1-5
D gene: NA
clone size: once
CDR3 DNA: TGTGCCAGCTCCCCTATGGCTTGGTTACCTCTTGAGCCCCAGCATTTT
CDR3 protein: CASSPMAWLPLEPQHF

V gene: TRBV5-8
J gene: TRBJ2-2
D gene: NA
clone size: NA
CDR3 DNA: TGTGCCAGCAGCTTCGACTCTACCGGGGAGCTGTTTTTT
CDR3 protein: CASSFDSTGELFF

V gene: TRBV7-2
J gene: TRBJ2-7
D gene: NA
clone size: NA
CDR3 DNA: TGTGCCAGCAGCCCCGGCGGAGTCTCCTACGAGCAGTACTTC
CDR3 protein: CASSPGGVSYEQYF

V gene: TRBV5-6
J gene: TRBJ1-2
D gene: NA
clone size: NA
CDR3 DNA: TGTGCCAGCAGCTACATTTCTGGGGGCGCGAACTATGGCTACACCTTC
CDR3 protein: CASSYISGGANYGYTF

V gene: TRBV29-1
J gene: TRBJ2-3
D gene: NA
clone size: NA
CDR3 DNA: TGCAGCGTTGTTTGGCGGGGCTCCACAGATACGCAGTATTTT
CDR3 protein: CSVVWRGSTDTQYF

V gene: TRBV7-9
J gene: TRBJ1-2
D gene: TRBD1
clone size: NA
CDR3 DNA: TGTGCCAGCAGCTTAGCGGCAGGGGGCTATGGCTACACCTTC
CDR3 protein: CASSLAAGGYGYTF

V gene: TRBV6-1
J gene: TRBJ2-7
D gene: NA
clone size: NA
CDR3 DNA: TGTGCCAGCAGTGCTGGCCTCTCCTACGAGCAGTACTTC
CDR3 protein: CASSAGLSYEQYF

V gene: TRBV10-3
J gene: TRBJ1-3
D gene: NA
clone size: NA
CDR3 DNA: TGTGCCATCAGTGAGTCGTGGGGGACAAGGGGTGGAAACACCATATATTTT
CDR3 protein: CAISESWGTRGGNTIYF

V gene: TRBV10-2
J gene: TRBJ2-1
D gene: NA
clone size: NA
CDR3 DNA: TGCGCCAGCAGTGATGGGCTAGCGTGGAGCAATGAGCAGTTCTTC
CDR3 protein: CASSDGLAWSNEQFF

V gene: TRBV15
J gene: TRBJ2-6
D gene: NA
clone size: NA
CDR3 DNA: TGTGCCACCAGACACGGGACCTCTGGGGCCAACGTCCTGACTTTC
CDR3 protein: CATRHGTSGANVLTF

V gene: TRBV28
J gene: TRBJ2-1
D gene: NA
clone size: NA
CDR3 DNA: TGTGCCAGCAGTTTTGGGCAGGGACCCTACAATGAGCAGTTCTTC
CDR3 protein: CASSFGQGPYNEQFF

V gene: TRBV10-1
J gene: TRBJ2-7
D gene: NA
clone size: NA
CDR3 DNA: TGCGCCAGCAGTGAGACAGCCGGGAAAACTTGGCCTTACGAGCAGTACTTC
CDR3 protein: CASSETAGKTWPYEQYF

V gene: TRBV28
J gene: TRBJ2-3
D gene: TRBD2
clone size: NA
CDR3 DNA: TGTGCCAGCAGTTTGCCCCTAGCGGGAGTAGGTCTTACGCAGTATTTT
CDR3 protein: CASSLPLAGVGLTQYF

V gene: TRBV11-1
J gene: TRBJ2-1
D gene: TRBD2
clone size: NA
CDR3 DNA: TGTGCCAGCAGCCATAGCGGGAGGTTGAATGAGCAGTTCTTC
CDR3 protein: CASSHSGRLNEQFF

V gene: TRBV29-1
J gene: TRBJ2-5
D gene: NA
clone size: NA
CDR3 DNA: TGCAGCGTTGAAGTGGGGCAGTATCAAGAGACCCAGTACTTC
CDR3 protein: CSVEVGQYQETQYF

V gene: TRBV27
J gene: TRBJ1-5
D gene: NA
clone size: NA
CDR3 DNA: TGTGCCAGCAGTTCGGCGTGGGGTCAGCCCCAGCATTTT
CDR3 protein: CASSSAWGQPQHF

V gene: TRBV14
J gene: TRBJ2-3
D gene: NA
clone size: NA
CDR3 DNA: TGTGCCAGCAGCCGCAGCTCGGTGTATACGCAGTATTTT
CDR3 protein: CASSRSSVYTQYF

V gene: TRBV2
J gene: TRBJ2-7
D gene: TRBD2
clone size: NA
CDR3 DNA: TGTGCCAGCAGTTTTTGGGGGGGACGTGCGTCAGAGCAGTACTTC
CDR3 protein: CASSFWGGRASEQYF

V gene: TRBV5-5
J gene: TRBJ2-7
D gene: NA
clone size: once
CDR3 DNA: TGTGCCAGCAGCCCGTTTCCCCAGGGCTACGAGCAGTACTTC
CDR3 protein: CASSPFPQGYEQYF

V gene: TRBV27
J gene: TRBJ2-7
D gene: TRBD1
clone size: NA
CDR3 DNA: TGTGCCAGCAGTCCCCGACCCGACAGGGTAATTTCCTACGAGCAGTACTTC
CDR3 protein: CASSPRPDRVISYEQYF

V gene: TRBV28
J gene: TRBJ2-1
D gene: TRBD2
clone size: NA
CDR3 DNA: TGTGCCAGCAGTTTAATTCGGGGGGGTTCCTACAATGAGCAGTTCTTC
CDR3 protein: CASSLIRGGSYNEQFF

V gene: TRBV4-3
J gene: TRBJ2-1
D gene: TRBD2
clone size: NA
CDR3 DNA: TGCGCCAGCAGCCAAGTCCTACTAGCGGGACCCTACAATGAGCAGTTCTTC
CDR3 protein: CASSQVLLAGPYNEQFF

V gene: TRBV10-1
J gene: TRBJ2-2
D gene: TRBD1
clone size: NA
CDR3 DNA: TGCGCCAGCAGTGAGTCCCAGGGGGCTGAAGCGAACACCGGGGAGCTGTTTTTT
CDR3 protein: CASSESQGAEANTGELFF

V gene: TRBV6-6
J gene: TRBJ1-1
D gene: NA
clone size: NA
CDR3 DNA: TGTGCCAGCAATGAGGCGAGGGACACTGAAGCTTTCTTT
CDR3 protein: CASNEARDTEAFF

V gene: TRBV10-3
J gene: TRBJ2-7
D gene: NA
clone size: NA
CDR3 DNA: TGTGCCATCAGTGAAGATGTCTACGAGCAGTACTTC
CDR3 protein: CAISEDVYEQYF

V gene: TRBV30
J gene: TRBJ2-7
D gene: NA
clone size: NA
CDR3 DNA: TGTGCCTGGAGCCCTTCCCGGGGGCGCATTTACGAGCAGTACTTC
CDR3 protein: CAWSPSRGRIYEQYF

V gene: TRBV29-1
J gene: TRBJ2-3
D gene: NA
clone size: NA
CDR3 DNA: TGCAGCGTTGAATTACGCATCTGGGACAAAGCAGATACGCAGTATTTT
CDR3 protein: CSVELRIWDKADTQYF

V gene: TRBV5-4
J gene: TRBJ1-5
D gene: NA
clone size: NA
CDR3 DNA: TGTGCCAGCAGCTTAGGGGGGGCACGTCAGCCCCAGCATTTT
CDR3 protein: CASSLGGARQPQHF

V gene: TRBV28
J gene: TRBJ2-2
D gene: NA
clone size: NA
CDR3 DNA: TGTGCCAGCAGTTTATGGGGTCATAGGGACACCGGGGAGCTGTTTTTT
CDR3 protein: CASSLWGHRDTGELFF

V gene: TRBV13
J gene: TRBJ2-7
D gene: NA
clone size: NA
CDR3 DNA: TGTGCCAGCAGTTACCAGGGGTCCAACTACGAGCAGTACTTC
CDR3 protein: CASSYQGSNYEQYF

V gene: TRBV7-9
J gene: TRBJ2-1
D gene: NA
clone size: once
CDR3 DNA: TGTGCCATCAGGGGGGATAACTACAATGAGCAGTTCTTC
CDR3 protein: CAIRGDNYNEQFF

V gene: TRBV7-9
J gene: TRBJ2-7
D gene: NA
clone size: NA
CDR3 DNA: TGTGCCAGCAGACCACCACACCAGGAGGTCTACAACGAGCAGTACTTC
CDR3 protein: CASRPPHQEVYNEQYF

V gene: TRBV18
J gene: TRBJ1-1
D gene: NA
clone size: NA
CDR3 DNA: TGTGCCAGCTCACCACCGGTTCTCGAAGAGAACACTGAAGCTTTCTTT
CDR3 protein: CASSPPVLEENTEAFF

V gene: TRBV6-1
J gene: TRBJ1-1
D gene: NA
clone size: few
CDR3 DNA: TGTGCCAGCAGCGAATTTGGGGGGAACACTGAAGCTTTCTTT
CDR3 protein: CASSEFGGNTEAFF